This entry describes one T cell receptor beta chain. This entry comes from a study of blood T cell repertoires in COVID-19. The overall study: Collection of acute and convalescent COVID-19 samples took place in the United States, Italy and Spain. Sources were T cells, B-cell-depleted T cells, or PBMCs; the material itself was cDNA or gDNA.

Per the original data handling: How many nucleated cells were present was estimated from reference gene primer amplification. Assay: immunoSEQ multiplex PCR; the TCRdb copy retains only in-frame clones and omits some. Clone size and V and J calls were adopted from that table, with D and trimming inferred from the DNA. Among 200,000 or so clones, 80% to 90% were seen once, and the ten largest hold around 3%. Germline V gene lookup returns CDR1 KGHDR and CDR2 SFDVKD. The CDR3 has 19 residues. V was clipped by 0 bases and J by 0 bases; unmatched bases: 9. Sequencing was carried out using peripheral blood. The clonotype comes from a man aged 60-69 years with acute or convalescent COVID-19. V is TRBV24-1 and J is TRBJ2-2; 7 bases agree with TRBD2. CDR3 sequence reads: CATSDLQSGGGTNTGELFF. CDR3 in DNA: TGTGCCACCAGTGATTTGCAATCTGGGGGAGGGACGAACACCGGGGAGCTGTTTTTT.